This T cell receptor beta chain was recovered during a study of T cells in Graves' hyperthyroidism and ophthalmopathy. Unmatched junction bases numbered 3, after V lost 5 bases and J lost 3 bases. This CDR3 is built from 13 residues. Germline CDR1 reads DFQATT; CDR2 reads SNEGSKA (reference sequence). TCR beta CDR3 region amplification was performed from RNA transcripts. The TCR CDR3 was amplified in a first-round RT-PCR using the HTBI primer set. TCRdb itself ran the multiplex PCR reads through MiXCR, one entry per CDR3 protein. This table holds around 340,000 distinct CDR3 sequences, about 15% found once.

V and J are TRBV20-1 and TRBJ2-4; TRBD2 agrees at 8 bases. The clonotype originates from a young woman with Graves' hyperthyroidism. The source material was blood. The CDR3 DNA is TGCAGTGCTTCCGGGACTAGCAAAAACATTCAGTACTTC. Translated, it gives CSASGTSKNIQYF.